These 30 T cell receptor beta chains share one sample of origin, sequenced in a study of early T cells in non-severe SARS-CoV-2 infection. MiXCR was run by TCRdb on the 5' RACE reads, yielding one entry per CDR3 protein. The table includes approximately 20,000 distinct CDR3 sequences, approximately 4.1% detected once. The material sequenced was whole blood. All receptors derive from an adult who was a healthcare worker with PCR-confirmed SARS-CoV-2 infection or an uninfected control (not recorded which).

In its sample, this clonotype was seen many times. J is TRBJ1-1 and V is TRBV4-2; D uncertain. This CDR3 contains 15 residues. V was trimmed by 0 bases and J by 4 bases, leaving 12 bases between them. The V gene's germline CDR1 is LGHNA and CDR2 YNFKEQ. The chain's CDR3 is CASSQEGTVITEAFF. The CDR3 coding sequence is TGTGCCAGCAGCCAAGAAGGAACAGTAATCACTGAAGCTTTCTTT.

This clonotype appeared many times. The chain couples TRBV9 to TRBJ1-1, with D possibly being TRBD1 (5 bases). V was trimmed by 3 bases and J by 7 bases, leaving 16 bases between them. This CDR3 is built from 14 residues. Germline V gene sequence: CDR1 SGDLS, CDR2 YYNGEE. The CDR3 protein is CASSAAGTRVEAFF. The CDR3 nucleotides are TGTGCCAGCAGCGCCGCCGGGACGCGTGTTGAAGCTTTCTTT.

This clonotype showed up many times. CDR3 nucleotide sequence: TGTGCCAGCAGGAAAGGGAATATGGGGCAGTTCTTC. Its translation: CASRKGNMGQFF. J is TRBJ2-1 and V is TRBV7-9, with D hard to call. V was pared by 6 bases and J by 12 bases, with 15 bases between. Germline CDR1 SEHNR, CDR2 FQNEAQ (reference sequence). The CDR3 spans 12 residues. The full variable domain, in which reference TRBV7-9 and TRBJ2-1 provide the parts outside the CDR3, is DTGVSQNPRHKITKRGQNVTFRCDPISEHNRLYWYRQTLGQGPEFLTYFQNEAQLEKSRLLSDRFSAERPKGSFSTLEIQRTEQGDSAMYLCASRKGNMGQFFGPGTRLTVL.

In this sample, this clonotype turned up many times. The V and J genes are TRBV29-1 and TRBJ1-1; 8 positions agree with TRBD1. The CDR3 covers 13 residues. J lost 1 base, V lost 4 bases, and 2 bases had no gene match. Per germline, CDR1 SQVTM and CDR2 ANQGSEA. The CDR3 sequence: CSVGTGGNTEAFF. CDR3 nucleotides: TGCAGCGTTGGAACAGGGGGGAACACTGAAGCTTTCTTT. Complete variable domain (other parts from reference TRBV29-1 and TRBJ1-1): SAVISQKPSRDICQRGTSLTIQCQVDSQVTMMFWYRQQPGQSLTLIATANQGSEATYESGFVIDKFPISRPNLTFSTLTVSNMSPEDSSIYLCSVGTGGNTEAFFGQGTRLTVV.

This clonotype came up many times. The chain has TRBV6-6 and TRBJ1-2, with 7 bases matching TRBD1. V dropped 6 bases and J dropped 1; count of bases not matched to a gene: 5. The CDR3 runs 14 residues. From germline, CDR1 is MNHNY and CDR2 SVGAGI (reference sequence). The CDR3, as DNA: TGTGCCAGCAGCTTGGGACAGAGTAACTATGGCTACACCTTC. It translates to CASSLGQSNYGYTF.

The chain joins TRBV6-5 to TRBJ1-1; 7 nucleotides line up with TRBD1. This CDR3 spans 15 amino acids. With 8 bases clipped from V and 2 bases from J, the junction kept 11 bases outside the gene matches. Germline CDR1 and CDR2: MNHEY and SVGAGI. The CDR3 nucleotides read TGTGCCAGCGGTCGGAGGGGGCGAGGAAACACTGAAGCTTTCTTT. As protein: CASGRRGRGNTEAFF.

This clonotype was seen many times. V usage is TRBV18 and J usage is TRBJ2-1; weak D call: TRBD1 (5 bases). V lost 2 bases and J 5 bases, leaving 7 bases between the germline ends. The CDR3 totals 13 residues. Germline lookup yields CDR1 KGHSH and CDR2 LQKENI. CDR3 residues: CASSPSGNNEQFF. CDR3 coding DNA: TGTGCCAGCTCACCATCAGGGAACAATGAGCAGTTCTTC.

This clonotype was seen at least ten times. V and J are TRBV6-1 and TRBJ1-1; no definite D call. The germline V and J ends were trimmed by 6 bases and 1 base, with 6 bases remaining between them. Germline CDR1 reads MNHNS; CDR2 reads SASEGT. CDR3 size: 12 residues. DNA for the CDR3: TGTGCCAGCAGGGTGGGGAACACTGAAGCTTTCTTT. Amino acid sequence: CASRVGNTEAFF.

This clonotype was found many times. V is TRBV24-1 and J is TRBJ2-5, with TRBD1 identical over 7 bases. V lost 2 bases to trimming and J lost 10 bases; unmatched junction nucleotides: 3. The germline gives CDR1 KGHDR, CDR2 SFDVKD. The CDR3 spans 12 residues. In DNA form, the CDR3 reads TGTGCCACCAGTGATTCCGGGACAGTCCAGTACTTC. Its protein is CATSDSGTVQYF.

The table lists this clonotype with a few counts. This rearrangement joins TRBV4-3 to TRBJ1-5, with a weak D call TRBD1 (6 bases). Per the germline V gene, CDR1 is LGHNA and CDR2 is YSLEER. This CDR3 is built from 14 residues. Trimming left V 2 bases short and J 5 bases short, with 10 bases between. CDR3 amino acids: CASSQNRAHQPQHF. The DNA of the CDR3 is TGCGCCAGCAGCCAAAACAGGGCCCATCAGCCCCAGCATTTT.

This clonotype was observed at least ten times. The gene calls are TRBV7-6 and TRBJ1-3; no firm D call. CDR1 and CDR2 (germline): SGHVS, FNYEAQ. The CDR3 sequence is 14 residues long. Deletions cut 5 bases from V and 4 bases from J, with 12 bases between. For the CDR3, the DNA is TGTGCCAGCAGCCCGACTTTGTCGGGAAACACCATATATTTT. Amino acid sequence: CASSPTLSGNTIYF.

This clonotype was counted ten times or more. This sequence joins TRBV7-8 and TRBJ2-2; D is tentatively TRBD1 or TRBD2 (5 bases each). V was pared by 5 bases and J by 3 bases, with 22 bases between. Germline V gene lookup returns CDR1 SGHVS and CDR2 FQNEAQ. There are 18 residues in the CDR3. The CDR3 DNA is TGTGCCAGCAGCAGGGGTACCATGGGAAGGGAGTACACCGGGGAGCTGTTTTTT. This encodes CASSRGTMGREYTGELFF.

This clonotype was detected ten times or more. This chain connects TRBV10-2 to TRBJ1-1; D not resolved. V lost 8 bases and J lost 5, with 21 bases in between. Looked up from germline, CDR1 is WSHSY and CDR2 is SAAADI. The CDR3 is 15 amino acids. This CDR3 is CASEDGREGTTEAFF. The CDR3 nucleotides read TGCGCCAGCGAGGATGGACGGGAAGGTACTACTGAAGCTTTCTTT.

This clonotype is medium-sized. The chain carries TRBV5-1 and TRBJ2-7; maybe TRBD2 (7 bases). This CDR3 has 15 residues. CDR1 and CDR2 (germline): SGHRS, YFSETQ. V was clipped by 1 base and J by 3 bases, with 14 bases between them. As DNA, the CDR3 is TGCGCCAGCAGCTTGAAGGGGGGGCTGAGCTACGAGCAGTACTTC. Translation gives CASSLKGGLSYEQYF. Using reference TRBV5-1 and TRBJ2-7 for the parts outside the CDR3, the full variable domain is KAGVTQTPRYLIKTRGQQVTLSCSPISGHRSVSWYQQTPGQGLQFLFEYFSETQRNKGNFPGRFSGRQFSNSRSEMNVSTLELGDSALYLCASSLKGGLSYEQYFGPGTRLTVT.

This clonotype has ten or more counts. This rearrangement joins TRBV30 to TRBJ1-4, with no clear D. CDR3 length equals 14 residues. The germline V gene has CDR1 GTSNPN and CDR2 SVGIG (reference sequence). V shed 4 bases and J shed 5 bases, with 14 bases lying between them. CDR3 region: CAWTVGQLNEKLFF. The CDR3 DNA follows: TGTGCCTGGACGGTAGGCCAGTTGAATGAAAAACTGTTTTTT.

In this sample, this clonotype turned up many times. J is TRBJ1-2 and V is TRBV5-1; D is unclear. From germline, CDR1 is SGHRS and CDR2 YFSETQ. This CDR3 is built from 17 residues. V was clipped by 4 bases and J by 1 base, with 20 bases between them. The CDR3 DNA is TGCGCCAGCAGCCCGGGGAATCTAAGAGGGTTTAACTATGGCTACACCTTC. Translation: CASSPGNLRGFNYGYTF. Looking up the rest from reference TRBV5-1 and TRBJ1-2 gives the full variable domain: KAGVTQTPRYLIKTRGQQVTLSCSPISGHRSVSWYQQTPGQGLQFLFEYFSETQRNKGNFPGRFSGRQFSNSRSEMNVSTLELGDSALYLCASSPGNLRGFNYGYTFGSGTRLTVV.

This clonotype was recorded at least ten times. CDR3 DNA sequence: TGTGCCAGCAAGGGCTCGTGGTGGTCGCGGACCTACAATGAGCAGTTCTTC. This gives the protein CASKGSWWSRTYNEQFF. The chain couples TRBV6-6 to TRBJ2-1; the D is unclear. The V and J ends lost 7 bases and 2 bases respectively, with 21 bases between them. The CDR3 is 17 amino acids. The germline V gene has CDR1 MNHNY and CDR2 SVGAGI (reference sequence).

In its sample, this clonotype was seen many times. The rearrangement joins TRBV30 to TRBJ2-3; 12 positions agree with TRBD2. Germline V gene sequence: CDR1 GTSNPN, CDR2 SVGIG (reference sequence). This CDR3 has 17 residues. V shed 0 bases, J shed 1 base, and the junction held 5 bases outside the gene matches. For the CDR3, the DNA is TGTGCCTGGAGTGTAGGGGGACTAGCGGGTGGCACAGATACGCAGTATTTT. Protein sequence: CAWSVGGLAGGTDTQYF.

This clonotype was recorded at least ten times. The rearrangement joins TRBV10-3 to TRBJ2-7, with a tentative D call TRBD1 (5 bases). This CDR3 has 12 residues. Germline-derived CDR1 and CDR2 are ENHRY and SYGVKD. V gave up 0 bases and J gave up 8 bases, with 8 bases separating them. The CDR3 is CAISESRVQQYF. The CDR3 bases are TGTGCCATCAGTGAGTCCAGGGTTCAGCAGTACTTC.

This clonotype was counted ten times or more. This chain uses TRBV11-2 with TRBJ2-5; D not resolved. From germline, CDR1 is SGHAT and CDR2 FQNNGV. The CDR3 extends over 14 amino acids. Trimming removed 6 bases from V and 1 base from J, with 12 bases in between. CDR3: CASRGSLVQETQYF. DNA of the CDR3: TGTGCCAGCAGGGGTTCATTGGTCCAAGAGACCCAGTACTTC.

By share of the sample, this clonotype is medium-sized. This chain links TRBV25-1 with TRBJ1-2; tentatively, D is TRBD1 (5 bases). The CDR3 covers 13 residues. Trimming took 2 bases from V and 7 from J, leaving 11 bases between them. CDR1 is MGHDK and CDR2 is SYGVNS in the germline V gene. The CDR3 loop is CASSETGGFGYTF. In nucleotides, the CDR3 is TGTGCCAGCAGTGAAACAGGAGGTTTTGGCTACACCTTC.

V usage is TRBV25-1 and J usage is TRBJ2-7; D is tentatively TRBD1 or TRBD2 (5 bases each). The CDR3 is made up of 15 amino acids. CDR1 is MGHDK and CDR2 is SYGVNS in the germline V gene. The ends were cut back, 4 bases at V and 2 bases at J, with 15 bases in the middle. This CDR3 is CASSGTGPRAYEQYF. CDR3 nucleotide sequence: TGTGCCAGCAGTGGAACGGGACCCCGCGCCTACGAGCAGTACTTC.

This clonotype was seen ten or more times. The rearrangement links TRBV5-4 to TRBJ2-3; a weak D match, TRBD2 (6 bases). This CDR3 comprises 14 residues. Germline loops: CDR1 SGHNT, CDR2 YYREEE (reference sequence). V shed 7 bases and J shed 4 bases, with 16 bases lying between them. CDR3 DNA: TGTGCCAGCGGATCGGGGGAACGTGCAGATACGCAGTATTTT. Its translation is CASGSGERADTQYF.

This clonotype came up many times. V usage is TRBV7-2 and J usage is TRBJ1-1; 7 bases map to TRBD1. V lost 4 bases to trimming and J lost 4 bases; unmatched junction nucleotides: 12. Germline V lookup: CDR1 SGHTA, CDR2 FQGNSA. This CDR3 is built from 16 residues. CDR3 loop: CASSSLGGSGGTEAFF. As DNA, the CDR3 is TGTGCCAGCAGCTCTTTAGGGGGTTCAGGGGGCACTGAAGCTTTCTTT.

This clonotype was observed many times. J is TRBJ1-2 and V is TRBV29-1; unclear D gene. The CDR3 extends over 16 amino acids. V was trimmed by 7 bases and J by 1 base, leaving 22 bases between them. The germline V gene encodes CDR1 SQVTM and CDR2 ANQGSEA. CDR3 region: CSGPRPYRGNNYGYTF. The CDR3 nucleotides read TGCAGCGGGCCTAGACCTTACCGGGGTAATAACTATGGCTACACCTTC.

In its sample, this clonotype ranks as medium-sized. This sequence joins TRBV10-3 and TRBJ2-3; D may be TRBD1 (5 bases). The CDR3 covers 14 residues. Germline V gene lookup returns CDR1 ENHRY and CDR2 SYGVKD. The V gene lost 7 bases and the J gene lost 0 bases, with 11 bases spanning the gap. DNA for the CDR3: TGTGCCATCATGGACACGACTAGCACAGATACGCAGTATTTT. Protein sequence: CAIMDTTSTDTQYF.

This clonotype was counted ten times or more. The DNA for the CDR3 is TGTGCCAGCAGCTTGGAGCCCCTGAACACTGAAGCTTTCTTT. This sequence encodes CASSLEPLNTEAFF. The chain is built from TRBV5-5 and TRBJ1-1; no clear D gene. The CDR3 spans 14 residues. The germline gives CDR1 SGHKS, CDR2 YYEKEE (reference sequence). Trimming cost V 0 bases and J 0 bases, with 6 bases left between them.

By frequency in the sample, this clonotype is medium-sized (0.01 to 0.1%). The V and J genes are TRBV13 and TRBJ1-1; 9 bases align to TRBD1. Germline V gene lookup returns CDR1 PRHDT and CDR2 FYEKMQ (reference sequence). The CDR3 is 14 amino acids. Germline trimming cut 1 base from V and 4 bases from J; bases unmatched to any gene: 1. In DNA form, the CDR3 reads TGTGCCAGCAGCTTAGAGACAGGGGGCACTGAAGCTTTCTTT. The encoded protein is CASSLETGGTEAFF.

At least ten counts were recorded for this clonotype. CDR3 region: CASSQQGSGTEAFF. CDR3 DNA sequence: TGCGCCAGCAGCCAACAGGGGAGTGGCACTGAAGCTTTCTTT. The chain employs TRBV4-3 and TRBJ1-1, with TRBD1 as a possible D gene (6 bases). Germline V gene sequence: CDR1 LGHNA, CDR2 YSLEER. Trimming stripped 2 bases from V and 4 bases from J, with 11 bases between. This CDR3 has 14 amino acids.

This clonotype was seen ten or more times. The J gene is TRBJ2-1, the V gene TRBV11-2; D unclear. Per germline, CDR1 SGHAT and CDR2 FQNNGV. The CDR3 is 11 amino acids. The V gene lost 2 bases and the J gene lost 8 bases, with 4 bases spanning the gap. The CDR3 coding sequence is TGTGCCAGCAGCTTATCACATGAGCAGTTCTTC. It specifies CASSLSHEQFF.